This T cell receptor (beta chain) was sequenced during a study of T cell responses to AZD1222 COVID-19 vaccine. Study outcomes and limitations: The sample set comprised mostly white British donors with more females, and clonal diversity was possibly underestimated. Increased Spike-specific TCR breadth and depth were observed after two AZD1222 doses. Within unmutated variant regions lay the reported targets of nearly half of spike-specific TCRs.

The table came from immunoSEQ multiplex PCR; TCRdb's copy has only in-frame clones and leaves some out. Among about 150,000 clones listed, approximately 90% were seen once. This CDR3 is built from 14 residues. The germline V gene has CDR1 SNHLY and CDR2 FYNNEI. The V end lost 4 bases, the J end lost 4 bases, and 11 bases lay between the germline ends. As to this clone: Its target is unknown.

The chain couples TRBV2 to TRBJ1-5; perhaps TRBD1 as D (6 bases). Sample: peripheral blood, taken on day 0 of MenACWY control vaccination. The clonotype was recovered from an adult in good health. The DNA of the CDR3 is TGTGCCAGCAGTGCCACAGGGAAGAATCAGCCCCAGCATTTT. This encodes CASSATGKNQPQHF.